Below, 23 T cell receptor beta chains from the same sample are listed, as sequenced in a study of T-cell reconstitution after alpha-beta-depleted transplantation in children. TCRbeta library preparation incorporated unique molecular identifiers. Via MiXCR, TCRdb re-called the PCR reads, giving one row per CDR3 protein. Seen here are some 50,000 distinct CDR3 sequences, about 9% observed once, and the top ten hold approximately 25%. Sequencing used PBMCs, mostly from graft donor cells, obtained 60 days after TCRalphabeta/CD19-depleted stem cell transplant. These receptor sequences come from a male patient aged 2 to 10 who had a stem cell transplant for chronic granulomatous disease, so the T cells may come from the graft donor.

This clonotype was seen only a few times. J is TRBJ2-3 and V is TRBV24-1; D remains ambiguous. The V end lost 5 bases, the J end lost 2 bases, and 10 bases lay between the germline ends. The CDR3 contains 14 residues. Germline CDR1 is KGHDR and CDR2 is SFDVKD. The CDR3 region is CATSGRGSTDTQYF. The CDR3 nucleotides are TGTGCCACCAGTGGCCGCGGCTCCACAGATACGCAGTATTTT.

This clonotype was counted ten times or more. This rearrangement joins TRBV2 to TRBJ2-3, with D perhaps assigned TRBD1 or TRBD2 (5 bases each). Trimming cost V 4 bases and J 1 base, with 12 bases left between them. Germline CDR1 is SNHLY and CDR2 is FYNNEI. CDR3 length: 15 amino acids. The DNA of the CDR3 is TGTGCCAGCAGTGTCCTCGGGACCCGCACAGATACGCAGTATTTT. This codes for CASSVLGTRTDTQYF.

This clonotype was counted at least ten times. The V gene is TRBV7-2, the J gene TRBJ2-5, with unresolved D. There are 13 residues in the CDR3. The V gene lost 5 bases and the J gene lost 9 bases, with 16 bases spanning the gap. Looked up from germline, CDR1 is SGHTA and CDR2 is FQGNSA. The DNA for the CDR3 is TGTGCCAGCAGCCCTTCCCTTACGGGTCCCCAGTACTTC. Protein product: CASSPSLTGPQYF.

The V and J genes are TRBV29-1 and TRBJ2-2; D not resolved. Between the trimmed V and J ends, which lost 2 bases and 8 bases, there was a span of 6 bases. This CDR3 has 11 amino acids. Looked up from germline, CDR1 is SQVTM and CDR2 is ANQGSEA. The CDR3 nucleotides read TGCAGCGTTGAACATCGGGGGGAGCTGTTTTTT. Protein product: CSVEHRGELFF.

The rearrangement links TRBV5-1 to TRBJ2-7; 16 bases agree with TRBD2. V lost 2 bases and J lost 5; bases outside the gene matches: 13. CDR1 and CDR2 (germline): SGHRS, YFSETQ. The CDR3 consists of 19 residues. The CDR3 bases are TGCGCCAGCAGCTTCCCTCCTCCGGGACTAGCGGGAGGGCTGCACGAGCAGTACTTC. Translation: CASSFPPPGLAGGLHEQYF. Filled out from reference TRBV5-1 and TRBJ2-7, the complete variable domain reads KAGVTQTPRYLIKTRGQQVTLSCSPISGHRSVSWYQQTPGQGLQFLFEYFSETQRNKGNFPGRFSGRQFSNSRSEMNVSTLELGDSALYLCASSFPPPGLAGGLHEQYFGPGTRLTVT.

This clonotype has at least ten counts. The V call is TRBV6-5, the J call TRBJ1-5, with no clear D. V lost 6 bases to trimming and J lost 0 bases, with 15 bases between them. Germline values: CDR1 MNHEY, CDR2 SVGAGI. The CDR3 totals 16 residues. The CDR3 sequence: CASSAMGIYSNQPQHF. The CDR3 bases are TGTGCCAGCAGCGCCATGGGAATCTATAGCAATCAGCCCCAGCATTTT.

This clonotype has at least ten counts. The chain couples TRBV7-3 to TRBJ2-2; TRBD2 agrees at 9 bases. The CDR3 extends over 18 amino acids. V shed 5 bases, J shed 2 bases, and the junction held 12 bases outside the gene matches. Germline CDR1 and CDR2: SGHTA and FQGTGA. The CDR3 DNA sequence: TGTGCCAGCAGCCCCGCGGGGGGGTTTACGGCCAACACCGGGGAGCTGTTTTTT. Translation: CASSPAGGFTANTGELFF.

This clonotype was seen many times. The V call is TRBV2, the J call TRBJ2-7; 7 nucleotides match TRBD2. Germline-derived CDR1 and CDR2 are SNHLY and FYNNEI. The ends lost 3 bases at V and 2 bases at J; junction bases unmatched: 7. The CDR3 is made up of 15 amino acids. The CDR3 DNA reads TGTGCCAGCAGTGAGTGGGGGACTACTCCCTACGAGCAGTACTTC. Translation gives CASSEWGTTPYEQYF.

The sample holds a few counts of this clonotype. This chain links TRBV6-2 or TRBV6-3 with TRBJ2-7; D is unclear. The V gene lost 5 bases and the J gene lost 2 bases, with 13 bases spanning the gap. Germline V lookup: CDR1 MNHEY, CDR2 SVGEGT. CDR3 length: 14 amino acids. In nucleotides, the CDR3 is TGTGCCAGCAGTCCGGGTCCGCTTGCCTACGAGCAGTACTTC. Protein sequence: CASSPGPLAYEQYF.

This clonotype was seen ten or more times. CDR3: CASSTGLAGGPKNIQYF. The CDR3 nucleotides read TGCGCCAGCAGCACTGGACTCGCGGGAGGGCCCAAAAACATTCAGTACTTC. This rearrangement joins TRBV5-1 to TRBJ2-4, with 9 positions matching TRBD2. V was pared by 4 bases and J by 2 bases, with 10 bases of the junction left unmatched. Looked up from germline, CDR1 is SGHRS and CDR2 is YFSETQ. This CDR3 comprises 17 residues.

This clonotype was counted ten times or more. This sequence joins TRBV11-2 and TRBJ1-1; tentative D call: TRBD1 (5 bases). This CDR3 is 15 amino acids long. Germline lookup yields CDR1 SGHAT and CDR2 FQNNGV. The V end lost 5 bases, the J end lost 1 base, and 14 bases lay between the germline ends. CDR3 coding DNA: TGTGCCAGCAGCGGGACCGGGACGGGGAACACTGAAGCTTTCTTT. Translation: CASSGTGTGNTEAFF.

This clonotype occurred a few times. The rearrangement uses TRBV24-1 and TRBJ2-2; 8 bases align to TRBD1. From germline, CDR1 is KGHDR and CDR2 SFDVKD. There are 21 residues in the CDR3. The CDR3 sequence: CGTSDLPRLGPGQAFTGELFF. The CDR3 DNA follows: TGTGGGACCAGTGATTTGCCCCGGTTAGGTCCGGGACAGGCGTTCACCGGGGAGCTGTTTTTT.

This clonotype was seen repeatedly, ten times or more. This rearrangement joins TRBV4-2 to TRBJ2-7, with TRBD2 matching 7 bases. V was pared by 5 bases and J by 2 bases, with 12 bases of the junction left unmatched. CDR3 length: 16 amino acids. Germline CDR1 LGHNA, CDR2 YNFKEQ. The CDR3 DNA follows: TGTGCCAGCAGCTACACGGGGCTAGCGGAACCCTACGAGCAGTACTTC. It specifies CASSYTGLAEPYEQYF.

This clonotype was seen ten or more times. J is TRBJ2-3 and V is TRBV6-6; weak D call: TRBD2 (5 bases). Trimming cost V 7 bases and J 1 base, with 9 bases left between them. The CDR3 is 13 amino acids. CDR1 is MNHNY, CDR2 SVGAGI, per germline (reference sequence). The CDR3, as DNA: TGTGCCAGCACTAGCAAGGGCACAGATACGCAGTATTTT. This sequence encodes CASTSKGTDTQYF.

In this sample, this clonotype turned up many times. The chain employs TRBV7-3 and TRBJ1-6; 9 bases fit TRBD1. The V segment lost 6 bases and the J segment 9 bases; nucleotides outside the gene matches: 6. The CDR3 totals 14 residues. Germline-derived CDR1 and CDR2 are SGHTA and FQGTGA. The CDR3 sequence: CASSSTGGTSPLHF. Written as DNA, the CDR3 is TGTGCCAGCAGTTCCACAGGGGGCACTTCACCCCTCCACTTT.

This clonotype was recorded at least ten times. CDR3 protein: CASSPQGAIHQPQHF. The DNA of the CDR3 is TGTGCCAGCAGCCCACAGGGAGCGATCCATCAGCCCCAGCATTTT. The V call is TRBV28, the J call TRBJ1-5; possible D gene TRBD1, 6 bases. V lost 6 bases to trimming and J lost 5 bases, with 17 bases between them. The CDR3 covers 15 residues. Germline CDR1 MDHEN, CDR2 SYDVKM.

Ten or more counts support this clonotype. The gene calls are TRBV5-1 and TRBJ1-2; D remains unclear. Germline CDR1 and CDR2: SGHRS and YFSETQ. Trimming pared 2 bases from V and 4 bases from J, leaving 9 bases between. This CDR3 has 13 amino acids. The CDR3, as DNA: TGCGCCAGCAGCTTCCAAGGGAGCTATGGCTACACCTTC. It specifies CASSFQGSYGYTF.

Details on this clonotype: An end of the junction differs from the germline gene, which may be a read error. This sequence joins TRBV20-1 and TRBJ1-1; D is perhaps TRBD1 (6 bases). The CDR3 spans 10 residues. Germline loops: CDR1 DFQATT, CDR2 SNEGSKA (reference sequence). CDR3 DNA: TGCAGTGCTAGCGGGAGGGGGGCCGGATTT. Its protein is CSASGRGAGF.

This clonotype was detected only a few times. The chain has TRBV27 and TRBJ2-3; weak D call: TRBD1 (5 bases). CDR3 length: 14 residues. CDR1 and CDR2 from the germline V gene are MNHEY and SMNVEV (reference sequence). The V and J ends lost 3 bases and 6 bases respectively, with 13 bases between them. This chain's CDR3 is CASSFWGRGDTQYF. The CDR3 bases are TGTGCCAGCAGTTTTTGGGGTAGGGGTGATACGCAGTATTTT.

This clonotype was seen ten or more times. The genes are TRBV4-2 and TRBJ2-7; 16 nucleotides line up with TRBD2. With 0 bases clipped from V and 4 bases from J, the junction kept 9 bases outside the gene matches. This CDR3 contains 19 residues. The germline gives CDR1 LGHNA, CDR2 YNFKEQ. The CDR3 is CASSQEGLAGGNSRYEQYF. CDR3 sequence (DNA): TGTGCCAGCAGCCAAGAGGGACTAGCGGGAGGGAACTCCCGATACGAGCAGTACTTC.

This clonotype appeared many times. The chain links TRBV4-3 to TRBJ2-1; TRBD2 aligns across 8 bases. This CDR3 has 15 residues. CDR1 and CDR2 (germline): LGHNA, YSLEER. Unmatched junction bases numbered 6, after V lost 1 base and J lost 7 bases. The CDR3 nucleotides are TGCGCCAGCAGCCAAGGGGGACTAGATAGAAATGAGCAGTTCTTC. Protein: CASSQGGLDRNEQFF.

This clonotype was picked up many times. The rearrangement joins TRBV20-1 to TRBJ2-7, with 10 bases fitting TRBD2. Germline V lookup: CDR1 DFQATT, CDR2 SNEGSKA (reference sequence). V lost 4 bases, J lost 6 bases, and 9 bases stayed unmatched. CDR3 length: 14 residues. In nucleotides, the CDR3 is TGCAGTGCTAATATGCTAGCGGGAGTCGGCGAGCAGTACTTC. Translating gives CSANMLAGVGEQYF.

This clonotype was counted only a few times. The V call is TRBV4-1, the J call TRBJ1-6; D not resolved. The CDR3 loop spans 17 amino acids. V lost 3 bases and J 1 base, leaving 13 bases between the germline ends. The germline V gene encodes CDR1 MGHRA and CDR2 YSYEKL. The CDR3 DNA sequence: TGCGCCAGCAGCCAGGGAGATGGGTCATCCTATAATTCACCCCTCCACTTT. It specifies CASSQGDGSSYNSPLHF.